These 30 T cell receptor beta chains were sequenced from one sample in a study of beta chain features in type 1 diabetes. For these receptors, no antigen is known. Study-level findings and limits: Moderate but significant shortening of TCRB CDR3s was recorded in all four CD4+ subsets from Type 1 diabetes patients.

Expressed TCRB transcripts were sequenced after all isolated RNA was converted to cDNA. The table came from immunoSEQ multiplex PCR; TCRdb's copy has only in-frame clones and leaves some out. Among a few hundred thousand clones, 13% to 15% were seen once, and the ten largest hold 0.017%. The sequenced material came from naive CD4+ T cells from blood. The receptors come from a man aged 25-45 years with type 1 diabetes.

There are a few counts of this clone. The chain recombines TRBV9 with TRBJ2-7; TRBD2 is a possible D gene (5 bases). V was trimmed by 0 bases and J by 7 bases, leaving 11 bases between them. The CDR3 has 13 amino acids. Germline CDR1 reads SGDLS; CDR2 reads YYNGEE. CDR3 loop: CASSVGASGEQYF. DNA of the CDR3: TGTGCCAGCAGCGTAGGGGCTTCGGGGGAGCAGTACTTC.

The chain carries TRBV28 and TRBJ2-7; D might be TRBD2 (6 bases). V was trimmed by 7 bases and J by 0 bases, leaving 13 bases between them. The CDR3 totals 14 residues. CDR1 MDHEN and CDR2 SYDVKM come from the germline V gene. The CDR3 here is CASTPGTRSYEQYF. CDR3 bases: TGTGCCAGCACCCCCGGGACTCGCTCCTACGAGCAGTACTTC. The full variable domain, in which reference TRBV28 and TRBJ2-7 provide the parts outside the CDR3, is DVKVTQSSRYLVKRTGEKVFLECVQDMDHENMFWYRQDPGLGLRLIYFSYDVKMKEKGDIPEGYSVSREKKERFSLILESASTNQTSMYLCASTPGTRSYEQYFGPGTRLTVT.

This clone was counted a few times. The rearrangement links TRBV7-9 to TRBJ2-5; D is ambiguous. V was clipped by 1 base and J by 2 bases, with 11 bases between them. This CDR3 region has 15 residues. Germline V gene sequence: CDR1 SEHNR, CDR2 FQNEAQ (reference sequence). This CDR3 reads CASSLVEQPQETQYF. DNA of the CDR3: TGTGCCAGCAGCTTAGTTGAACAGCCTCAAGAGACCCAGTACTTC. Supplemented by reference TRBV7-9 and TRBJ2-5, the full variable domain reads DTGVSQNPRHKITKRGQNVTFRCDPISEHNRLYWYRQTLGQGPEFLTYFQNEAQLEKSRLLSDRFSAERPKGSFSTLEIQRTEQGDSAMYLCASSLVEQPQETQYFGPGTRLLVL.

The V and J genes are TRBV28 and TRBJ2-3; 7 bases align to TRBD2. Germline CDR1 reads MDHEN; CDR2 reads SYDVKM. V dropped 8 bases and J dropped 4; count of bases not matched to a gene: 15. The CDR3 runs to 16 residues. This CDR3 is CASLPPGGRAPDTQYF. Here the CDR3 DNA reads TGTGCCAGCCTCCCCCCGGGCGGGAGAGCCCCAGATACGCAGTATTTT.

This clone showed up just a few times. This chain joins TRBV28 and TRBJ2-3; perhaps TRBD2 as D (6 bases). Trimming pared 6 bases from V and 2 bases from J, leaving 12 bases between. Germline V gene data show CDR1 as MDHEN and CDR2 as SYDVKM. The CDR3 runs 14 residues. The DNA for the CDR3 is TGTGCCAGCAGGAGCGGGCCATCCACAGATACGCAGTATTTT. This gives the protein CASRSGPSTDTQYF.

The chain links TRBV6-5 to TRBJ1-2; D remains unclear. V lost 0 bases, J lost 4 bases, and 12 bases lay in between. The CDR3 has 15 residues. Germline loops: CDR1 MNHEY, CDR2 SVGAGI. The CDR3 coding sequence is TGTGCCAGCAGTTACTCGATACAAGGAGGCTATGGCTACACCTTC. Translation gives CASSYSIQGGYGYTF.

Note on this clone: Other DNA sequences within the sample encode an identical CDR3. The chain couples TRBV28 to TRBJ2-1; 10 nucleotides match TRBD2. The length of the CDR3 is 16 residues. V shed 5 bases, J shed 4 bases, and the junction held 8 bases outside the gene matches. Germline V gene sequence: CDR1 MDHEN, CDR2 SYDVKM. CDR3 DNA sequence: TGTGCCAGCAGTCCCCCGACTAGCGGGTCTTACAATGAGCAGTTCTTC. Protein sequence: CASSPPTSGSYNEQFF.

A few counts support this clone. V and J are TRBV5-1 and TRBJ2-7; D is possibly TRBD2 (6 bases). Trimming left V 1 base short and J 5 bases short, with 16 bases between. This CDR3 is built from 15 residues. CDR1 is SGHRS, CDR2 YFSETQ, per germline. CDR3 sequence: CASSLRWRGSDEQYF. In nucleotides, the CDR3 is TGCGCCAGCAGCTTGAGGTGGAGGGGAAGCGACGAGCAGTACTTC. Full variable domain (outside the CDR3, taken from reference TRBV5-1 and TRBJ2-7): KAGVTQTPRYLIKTRGQQVTLSCSPISGHRSVSWYQQTPGQGLQFLFEYFSETQRNKGNFPGRFSGRQFSNSRSEMNVSTLELGDSALYLCASSLRWRGSDEQYFGPGTRLTVT.

This clone was seen only a few times. The V call is TRBV7-2, the J call TRBJ2-7; D is unclear. The CDR3 length is 13 residues. Trimming took off 2 bases at V and 7 bases at J, with 12 bases between the two ends. Per germline, CDR1 SGHTA and CDR2 FQGNSA. The CDR3 protein is CASSLISTEEQYF. The DNA of the CDR3 is TGTGCCAGCAGCTTAATTTCGACGGAGGAGCAGTACTTC.

The CDR3 DNA reads TGTGCCAGCAGCCAGACAGGGAACACTGAAGCTTTCTTT. Amino acids: CASSQTGNTEAFF. V and J are TRBV6-4 and TRBJ1-1; weak D call: TRBD1 (6 bases). The V gene lost 6 bases and the J gene lost 1 base, with 9 bases spanning the gap. Germline V gene sequence: CDR1 MRHNA, CDR2 SNTAGT. The CDR3 contains 13 residues.

The chain is built from TRBV10-3 and TRBJ2-5, with a tentative D call TRBD2 (5 bases). Germline V gives CDR1 ENHRY, CDR2 SYGVKD. V was shortened by 6 bases and J by 5 bases, with 13 bases between the two germline ends. The CDR3 covers 13 residues. This CDR3 is CAIRTTGQETQYF. Here the CDR3 DNA reads TGTGCCATCAGGACTACGGGCCAGGAGACCCAGTACTTC.

In its sample, this clone was seen a few times. The rearrangement joins TRBV9 to TRBJ2-1; 7 bases map to TRBD2. The CDR3 is 15 amino acids. The V segment lost 1 base and the J segment 6 bases; nucleotides outside the gene matches: 7. Germline CDR1 reads SGDLS; CDR2 reads YYNGEE. CDR3 amino acids: CASSVRSSGSNEQFF. CDR3 DNA: TGTGCCAGCAGCGTAAGGTCTAGCGGTTCCAATGAGCAGTTCTTC.

This clone was recorded a few times. The gene calls are TRBV7-9 and TRBJ2-1, with D possibly being TRBD2 (7 bases). The CDR3 covers 15 residues. Deletions cut 4 bases from V and 4 bases from J, with 14 bases between. Germline CDR1 reads SEHNR; CDR2 reads FQNEAQ (reference sequence). CDR3 sequence reads: CASSSGGSGYNEQFF. The CDR3 DNA follows: TGTGCCAGCAGCTCGGGGGGCTCTGGGTACAATGAGCAGTTCTTC.

This chain uses TRBV25-1 with TRBJ2-1; D not certain. V was trimmed by 8 bases and J by 2 bases, leaving 4 bases between them. The germline CDR1 and CDR2 sequences are MGHDK and SYGVNS. The CDR3 length is 11 residues. CDR3 loop: CASGPYNEQFF. The CDR3 DNA reads TGTGCCAGCGGCCCCTACAATGAGCAGTTCTTC.

The genes are TRBV2 and TRBJ1-1, with a weak D call TRBD1 (5 bases). This CDR3 comprises 14 residues. Per the germline V gene, CDR1 is SNHLY and CDR2 is FYNNEI. Trimming took 3 bases from V and 5 from J, leaving 13 bases between them. CDR3 amino acids: CASSEGGKGTEAFF. The CDR3 DNA reads TGTGCCAGCAGTGAGGGGGGGAAAGGAACTGAAGCTTTCTTT.

V usage is TRBV7-8 and J usage is TRBJ2-1, with TRBD1 matching over 10 bases. CDR3 length: 14 amino acids. The V gene's germline CDR1 is SGHVS and CDR2 FQNEAQ. The V gene end was trimmed by 5 bases and the J gene end by 9 bases; junction bases not matched to a gene: 7. The CDR3 region has the DNA TGTGCCAGCAGCCTCGGGACAGGGGACCGTGAGCAGTTCTTC. Translating it yields CASSLGTGDREQFF.

This chain joins TRBV28 and TRBJ2-7; 9 bases are a match to TRBD2. Trimming at V came to 4 bases and at J to 4 bases, leaving 11 bases not matched to a gene. The germline CDR1 and CDR2 sequences are MDHEN and SYDVKM. CDR3 length equals 16 residues. The CDR3 loop reads CASSYSIASGVYEQYF. CDR3 coding DNA: TGTGCCAGCAGTTACTCTATAGCTAGCGGGGTATACGAGCAGTACTTC. Drawing the rest from reference TRBV28 and TRBJ2-7, the complete variable domain is DVKVTQSSRYLVKRTGEKVFLECVQDMDHENMFWYRQDPGLGLRLIYFSYDVKMKEKGDIPEGYSVSREKKERFSLILESASTNQTSMYLCASSYSIASGVYEQYFGPGTRLTVT.

This rearrangement joins TRBV30 to TRBJ1-1; D remains unclear. Trimming removed 4 bases at V and 0 bases at J, with 12 bases between. CDR1 is GTSNPN, CDR2 SVGIG, per germline (reference sequence). The CDR3 has 14 amino acids. The CDR3 nucleotides read TGTGCCTGGATGCGAGCACCCATGAACACTGAAGCTTTCTTT. It encodes CAWMRAPMNTEAFF.

The gene calls are TRBV19 and TRBJ2-1; D gene unclear. Germline V CDR1 and CDR2: LNHDA, SQIVND (reference sequence). V was cut by 4 bases and J by 3 bases, with 7 bases left in between. The CDR3 is 13 residues long. CDR3 region: CASSTTDYNEQFF. The CDR3, as DNA: TGTGCCAGTAGTACTACAGACTACAATGAGCAGTTCTTC.

V gene TRBV18 combines with J gene TRBJ1-2; 8 bases are shared with TRBD1. CDR3 length equals 16 residues. The germline gives CDR1 KGHSH, CDR2 LQKENI. Trimming took 3 bases from V and 2 from J; bases not matched to a gene: 8. The CDR3: CASSPSTGGRNYGYTF. The DNA for the CDR3 is TGTGCCAGCTCACCTTCAACAGGGGGTAGAAACTATGGCTACACCTTC.

V usage is TRBV28 and J usage is TRBJ2-1, with D possibly TRBD2 on 5 matching bases. This CDR3 comprises 13 residues. Per the germline V gene, CDR1 is MDHEN and CDR2 is SYDVKM. V gave up 2 bases and J gave up 8 bases, with 10 bases separating them. The CDR3 DNA is TGTGCCAGCAGTTTAGGAGGCGTCGATGAGCAGTTCTTC. This gives the protein CASSLGGVDEQFF.

The chain links TRBV15 to TRBJ1-1, with D unresolved. The CDR3 length is 12 residues. Per the germline V gene, CDR1 is LNHNV and CDR2 is YYDKDF (reference sequence). V was shortened by 3 bases and J by 4 bases, with 6 bases between the two germline ends. CDR3 bases: TGTGCCACCAGCAGGGGAGGCACTGAAGCTTTCTTT. It encodes CATSRGGTEAFF. Combining the CDR3 with reference TRBV15 and TRBJ1-1 gives the whole variable domain DAMVIQNPRYQVTQFGKPVTLSCSQTLNHNVMYWYQQKSSQAPKLLFHYYDKDFNNEADTPDNFQSRRPNTSFCFLDIRSPGLGDTAMYLCATSRGGTEAFFGQGTRLTVV.

This clone was found a few times. This chain uses TRBV4-3 with TRBJ2-7; possible D gene TRBD1, 5 bases. V gave up 8 bases and J gave up 1 base, with 9 bases separating them. The CDR3 spans 12 residues. From germline, CDR1 is LGHNA and CDR2 YSLEER. The DNA of the CDR3 is TGCGCCAGCTATAGGGGTTCCTACGAGCAGTACTTC. This sequence encodes CASYRGSYEQYF.

This clone was recorded a few times. The chain recombines TRBV5-1 with TRBJ2-1; 7 bases match TRBD2. CDR3 length: 16 residues. Looked up from germline, CDR1 is SGHRS and CDR2 is YFSETQ. V lost 0 bases, J lost 5 bases, and 8 bases stayed unmatched. The CDR3 reads CASSLAPSGDNNEQFF. The CDR3 DNA reads as TGCGCCAGCAGCTTGGCCCCTAGCGGAGATAACAATGAGCAGTTCTTC.

This clone has just a few counts. This sequence joins TRBV2 and TRBJ1-5, with 8 positions matching TRBD1. CDR3 length equals 14 residues. The J segment lost 7 bases and the V segment lost 5 bases, leaving 7 bases of the junction unmatched. Per the germline V gene, CDR1 is SNHLY and CDR2 is FYNNEI. CDR3 nucleotide sequence: TGTGCCAGCAGTAAGGGACAGGCAGGCCAGCCCCAGCATTTT. Amino acid sequence: CASSKGQAGQPQHF.

This clone was seen more than once but under ten times. The chain is built from TRBV7-2 and TRBJ2-1; D remains ambiguous. From germline, CDR1 is SGHTA and CDR2 FQGNSA. V shed 5 bases and J shed 10 bases, with 12 bases lying between them. This CDR3 has 12 amino acids. This chain's CDR3 is CASSVYVKEQFF. As DNA, the CDR3 is TGTGCCAGCAGCGTCTACGTAAAGGAGCAGTTCTTC.

The J gene is TRBJ1-5, the V gene TRBV6-5; no firm D call. The CDR3 is 15 amino acids. The germline V gene encodes CDR1 MNHEY and CDR2 SVGAGI. The V end was cut by 0 bases, the J end by 9 bases, with 15 bases between. This chain's CDR3 is CASSYSVNFPLPQHF. In DNA form, the CDR3 reads TGTGCCAGCAGTTACTCAGTCAACTTTCCTCTGCCCCAGCATTTT.

CDR3 DNA sequence: TGTGCCAGCAGTGTATTAGAGAACACTGAAGCTTTCTTT. Encoded protein: CASSVLENTEAFF. This rearrangement joins TRBV2 to TRBJ1-1, with D unresolved. The CDR3 covers 13 residues. Germline V gene sequence: CDR1 SNHLY, CDR2 FYNNEI. V was pared by 4 bases and J by 1 base, with 7 bases between.

The J gene is TRBJ1-2, the V gene TRBV7-3, with 12 bases matching TRBD1. Germline lookup yields CDR1 SGHTA and CDR2 FQGTGA. The CDR3 loop spans 15 amino acids. The V gene end was trimmed by 4 bases and the J gene end by 8 bases; junction bases not matched to a gene: 8. The CDR3 nucleotides are TGTGCCAGCAGCTCGTCGGGGACAGGGGGCTGGGGCTACACCTTC. As protein: CASSSSGTGGWGYTF.

CDR3 residues: CASSVGAGLQNTGELFF. CDR3 DNA sequence: TGTGCCAGCAGCGTAGGAGCGGGACTCCAGAACACCGGGGAGCTGTTTTTT. The J gene is TRBJ2-2, the V gene TRBV9; 7 bases match TRBD2. The ends lost 0 bases at V and 1 base at J; junction bases unmatched: 6. This CDR3 region has 17 residues. CDR1 is SGDLS and CDR2 is YYNGEE in the germline V gene.